One sample yielded the 18 T cell receptor beta chains listed below, sequenced in a study of T cell responses to AZD1222 COVID-19 vaccine. The protocol was immunoSEQ multiplex PCR, while the TCRdb copy is restricted to in-frame clones and leaves out a portion. The sample includes around 150,000 clones, about 90% seen only once; the top ten take roughly 7.6%. Source: peripheral blood, taken 28 days after the second dose of the MenACWY control vaccine. These TCRs come from an adult who received the MenACWY meningococcal vaccine as a control.

The chain recombines TRBV5-6 with TRBJ2-5, with 11 bases lining up with TRBD1. V gave up 4 bases and J gave up 2 bases; unmatched junction bases: 7. From germline, CDR1 is SGHDT and CDR2 YYEEEE. This CDR3 is 16 amino acids long. The CDR3 reads CASSLSRDRGQETQYF. Written as DNA, the CDR3 is TGTGCCAGCAGCCTAAGCCGGGACAGGGGGCAAGAGACCCAGTACTTC. The full variable domain, its missing parts supplied by reference TRBV5-6 and TRBJ2-5, is DAGVTQSPTHLIKTRGQQVTLRCSPKSGHDTVSWYQQALGQGPQFIFQYYEEEERQRGNFPDRFSGHQFPNYSSELNVNALLLGDSALYLCASSLSRDRGQETQYFGPGTRLLVL.

V gene TRBV2 combines with J gene TRBJ1-3; D uncertain. Germline V gene lookup returns CDR1 SNHLY and CDR2 FYNNEI. V gave up 4 bases and J gave up 3 bases, with 13 bases separating them. The CDR3 contains 15 residues. As DNA, the CDR3 is TGTGCCAGCAGTGGAGGAGGGTTGATTGGAAACACCATATATTTT. It translates to CASSGGGLIGNTIYF.

The J gene is TRBJ2-7, the V gene TRBV5-1; 10 bases line up with TRBD1. This CDR3 has 15 residues. The V segment lost 4 bases and the J segment 5 bases; nucleotides outside the gene matches: 9. Per the germline V gene, CDR1 is SGHRS and CDR2 is YFSETQ. CDR3 in DNA: TGCGCCAGCAGCATAAATGGACAGGGGGACAACGAGCAGTACTTC. Amino acids: CASSINGQGDNEQYF.

V gene TRBV12-3 or TRBV12-4 combines with J gene TRBJ1-1; D is unclear. V lost 2 bases and J lost 1, with 5 bases in between. The CDR3 length is 13 residues. DNA for the CDR3: TGTGCCAGCAGTTTACAACAGAACACTGAAGCTTTCTTT. Protein: CASSLQQNTEAFF.

The rearrangement uses TRBV6-1 and TRBJ2-3, with 13 bases fitting TRBD2. This CDR3 has 17 residues. Germline V gene lookup returns CDR1 MNHNS and CDR2 SASEGT. Germline trimming cut 1 base from V and 4 bases from J; bases unmatched to any gene: 5. The CDR3 region has the DNA TGTGCCAGCAGTGAAGGAGGGACTAGCGGGGTCCCAGATACGCAGTATTTT. It specifies CASSEGGTSGVPDTQYF.

The chain has TRBV24-1 and TRBJ2-2; D gene unclear. The CDR3 totals 15 residues. V was shortened by 6 bases and J by 5 bases, with 15 bases between the two germline ends. Germline V lookup: CDR1 KGHDR, CDR2 SFDVKD. The CDR3 loop is CATSPPGFGTGELFF. The CDR3 DNA reads as TGTGCCACCAGTCCCCCCGGTTTTGGGACCGGGGAGCTGTTTTTT.

This clone appeared a single time. V is TRBV7-6 and J is TRBJ2-1; TRBD2 is a possible D gene (6 bases). Trimming removed 1 base from V and 6 bases from J, with 16 bases in between. The CDR3 has 16 amino acids. Germline V lookup: CDR1 SGHVS, CDR2 FNYEAQ. CDR3 region: CASSLGAGQAGNEQFF. DNA for the CDR3: TGTGCCAGCAGCTTAGGAGCGGGTCAGGCCGGCAATGAGCAGTTCTTC.

The rearrangement uses TRBV13 and TRBJ2-6; D gene uncertain. The germline V and J ends were trimmed by 4 bases and 2 bases, with 6 bases remaining between them. The CDR3 is 14 amino acids. Germline V CDR1 and CDR2: PRHDT, FYEKMQ (reference sequence). The CDR3 sequence is CASSSPAGANVLTF. DNA for the CDR3: TGTGCCAGCAGCTCCCCGGCTGGGGCCAACGTCCTGACTTTC.

As concerns this clone: The sample carries other DNA sequences with the same CDR3. The chain couples TRBV7-9 to TRBJ1-2; D is perhaps TRBD1 (6 bases). V was clipped by 1 base and J by 8 bases, with 11 bases between them. The CDR3 totals 13 residues. The germline V gene encodes CDR1 SEHNR and CDR2 FQNEAQ (reference sequence). The CDR3 DNA reads as TGTGCCAGCAGCTTAGGGACAGTAGGCGGCTACACCTTC. As protein: CASSLGTVGGYTF.

The chain carries TRBV7-2 and TRBJ2-4; 7 bases line up with TRBD1. The ends lost 5 bases at V and 7 bases at J; junction bases unmatched: 5. Germline CDR1 is SGHTA and CDR2 is FQGNSA. The CDR3 sequence is 13 residues long. The CDR3 sequence is CASSLGTANIQYF. The CDR3, as DNA: TGTGCCAGCAGCCTAGGGACAGCGAACATTCAGTACTTC. Full variable domain (missing parts from reference TRBV7-2 and TRBJ2-4): GAGVSQSPSNKVTEKGKDVELRCDPISGHTALYWYRQSLGQGLEFLIYFQGNSAPDKSGLPSDRFSAERTGGSVSTLTIQRTQQEDSAVYLCASSLGTANIQYFGAGTRLSVL.

The V gene is TRBV28, the J gene TRBJ2-7; D is possibly TRBD2 (5 bases). The V gene lost 3 bases and the J gene lost 4 bases, with 16 bases spanning the gap. The germline V gene has CDR1 MDHEN and CDR2 SYDVKM. The CDR3 runs to 15 residues. The CDR3 sequence is CASSFRPGLKYEQYF. CDR3 sequence (DNA): TGTGCCAGCAGTTTCCGCCCCGGACTTAAATACGAGCAGTACTTC.

The chain carries TRBV11-2 and TRBJ2-3; D possibly corresponds to TRBD1 (5 bases). Germline V gene sequence: CDR1 SGHAT, CDR2 FQNNGV. The CDR3 is 14 residues long. The V end lost 5 bases, the J end lost 4 bases, and 13 bases lay between the germline ends. The CDR3 nucleotides are TGTGCCAGCAGCGCCACTCGACAGTCAGATACGCAGTATTTT. Its translation is CASSATRQSDTQYF.

The V and J genes are TRBV7-2 and TRBJ2-4; D unclear. Germline V lookup: CDR1 SGHTA, CDR2 FQGNSA. The CDR3 length is 15 residues. V lost 1 base, J lost 7 bases, and 14 bases lay in between. CDR3 region: CASSLGFLRGNIQYF. The CDR3 DNA is TGTGCCAGCAGCTTAGGGTTCCTAAGAGGTAACATTCAGTACTTC.

The CDR3 here is CASSSAGGGNGYTF. The CDR3 DNA sequence: TGCGCCAGCAGCTCGGCCGGCGGGGGTAATGGCTACACCTTC. The J gene is TRBJ1-2, the V gene TRBV5-1; tentatively, D is TRBD1 (5 bases). Germline V lookup: CDR1 SGHRS, CDR2 YFSETQ. Trimming took off 3 bases at V and 6 bases at J, with 15 bases between the two ends. The CDR3 sequence is 14 residues long.

The count of this clone is one. The chain recombines TRBV19 with TRBJ1-1; the match to TRBD1 covers 7 bases. The CDR3 is made up of 13 amino acids. Per germline, CDR1 LNHDA and CDR2 SQIVND (reference sequence). V shed 6 bases, J shed 3 bases, and the junction held 4 bases outside the gene matches. The CDR3 nucleotides read TGTGCCAGTAGCCGGGACAGATACACTGAAGCTTTCTTT. This encodes CASSRDRYTEAFF.

The genes are TRBV5-1 and TRBJ2-3; no clear D. V gave up 4 bases and J gave up 6 bases, with 9 bases separating them. The CDR3 runs to 12 residues. Germline CDR1 SGHRS, CDR2 YFSETQ. The CDR3 DNA follows: TGCGCCAGCAGCCCGCACGAGGATACGCAGTATTTT. Amino acids: CASSPHEDTQYF.

The CDR3 spells CASSIGRTTGELFF. In nucleotides, the CDR3 is TGTGCCAGTAGTATAGGCAGAACCACCGGGGAGCTGTTTTTT. The chain couples TRBV19 to TRBJ2-2; D uncertain. CDR3 length: 14 amino acids. V lost 1 base, J lost 4 bases, and 7 bases lay in between. The germline V gene encodes CDR1 LNHDA and CDR2 SQIVND (reference sequence).

V is TRBV5-5 and J is TRBJ2-1, with unresolved D. This CDR3 contains 12 residues. Trimming removed 2 bases from V and 6 bases from J, with 6 bases in between. Germline CDR1 and CDR2: SGHKS and YYEKEE (reference sequence). CDR3 DNA: TGTGCCAGCAGCTTCTTGGGCAATGAGCAGTTCTTC. Translating gives CASSFLGNEQFF.